This is a list of T cell receptor beta chains from one sample in a study of shared clonotypes between healthy human individuals. Only in-frame clones appear in the TCRdb table, and some are missing; sequencing was by immunoSEQ multiplex PCR. In the table there are approximately 2,000,000 clones, 80% to 95% of which are singletons. The specimen sequenced was naive CD4+ T cells from PBMCs. The receptors here all came from a man younger than 35 in good health. Some clones in this sample may be carry-over from other donors' samples. The CDR3 runs from the conserved cysteine through the conserved F or W. D genes are given only for firm matches. Some rows have no size entry. The others give once, few or many, or a class for an expanded clone.

V gene,clone size,D gene,J gene,CDR3 protein,CDR3 DNA
TRBV25-1,-,-,TRBJ2-5,CASNRGGETQYF,TGTGCCAGCAACAGGGGGGGAGAGACCCAGTACTTC
TRBV5-5,-,-,TRBJ2-1,CASSFPHYNEQFF,TGTGCCAGCAGCTTTCCACACTACAATGAGCAGTTCTTC
TRBV11-3,-,TRBD1,TRBJ2-5,CASSWGQGVGTQYF,TGTGCCAGCAGCTGGGGACAGGGAGTGGGGACCCAGTACTTC
TRBV9,once,TRBD2,TRBJ2-1,CASSVTREGLHEQFF,TGTGCCAGCAGCGTGACGCGGGAGGGCCTCCATGAGCAGTTCTTC
TRBV7-9,-,-,TRBJ1-4,CASSPVGPALGGEKLFF,TGTGCCAGCAGCCCCGTCGGTCCGGCCCTCGGCGGTGAAAAACTGTTTTTT
TRBV6-5,-,-,TRBJ1-1,CASSAEGGTEAFF,TGTGCCAGCAGTGCGGAGGGGGGAACTGAAGCTTTCTTT
TRBV29-1,-,-,TRBJ2-5,CSVKPVLQETQYF,TGCAGCGTGAAACCGGTACTCCAAGAGACCCAGTACTTC
TRBV7-9,few,-,TRBJ1-4,CASRFGQADEKLFF,TGTGCCAGCAGGTTCGGGCAGGCGGATGAAAAACTGTTTTTT
TRBV11-2,once,-,TRBJ2-2,CASSLGLPGELFF,TGTGCCAGCAGCTTGGGGCTACCCGGGGAGCTGTTTTTT
TRBV2,-,-,TRBJ2-7,CASSERVGHYEQYF,TGTGCCAGCAGTGAGAGGGTCGGCCACTACGAGCAGTACTTC
TRBV7-8,-,-,TRBJ2-2,CASSLARGRTGELFF,TGTGCCAGCAGCTTAGCGCGGGGCAGAACCGGGGAGCTGTTTTTT
TRBV25-1,-,TRBD1,TRBJ2-1,CASSSPGTGVNEQFF,TGTGCCAGCAGTTCACCCGGGACAGGGGTTAATGAGCAGTTCTTC
TRBV7-9,-,TRBD1,TRBJ2-3,CASSLDRATDTQYF,TGTGCCAGCAGCTTGGACAGGGCAACAGATACGCAGTATTTT
TRBV5-1,-,-,TRBJ2-5,CASSAGEETQYF,TGCGCCAGCAGCGCAGGGGAAGAGACCCAGTACTTC
TRBV12-5,-,-,TRBJ1-1,CASAKPGAVQSNTEAFF,TGTGCTAGTGCCAAGCCGGGGGCCGTACAATCCAACACTGAAGCTTTCTTT
TRBV2,few,-,TRBJ1-1,CASRRGTPSGAFF,TGTGCCAGCAGGAGGGGGACACCGTCTGGGGCTTTCTTT
TRBV5-6,-,TRBD2,TRBJ2-1,CASSPGRETEQFF,TGTGCCAGCAGCCCCGGGAGGGAAACAGAGCAGTTCTTC
TRBV9,-,-,TRBJ2-3,CASSVVGTDTQYF,TGTGCCAGCAGCGTAGTGGGAACAGATACGCAGTATTTT
TRBV10-3,-,TRBD1,TRBJ2-5,CAISFGTGPGETQYF,TGTGCCATCTCCTTCGGGACAGGACCTGGAGAGACCCAGTACTTC
TRBV5-4,-,-,TRBJ2-2,CASSLTLPTTGELFF,TGTGCCAGCAGCTTAACCCTACCGACCACCGGGGAGCTGTTTTTT
TRBV28,-,-,TRBJ1-4,CASSLSGTNEKLFF,TGTGCCAGCAGTTTGTCGGGGACTAATGAAAAACTGTTTTTT
TRBV6-1,-,-,TRBJ2-1,CASRVGGLSYNEQFF,TGTGCCAGCAGGGTCGGCGGTCTCTCCTACAATGAGCAGTTCTTC
TRBV11-2,-,TRBD2,TRBJ2-2,CASSPPGRGPTGELFF,TGTGCCAGCAGCCCTCCGGGGAGGGGCCCCACCGGGGAGCTGTTTTTT
TRBV9,-,-,TRBJ2-5,CASSVAGLGETQYF,TGTGCCAGCAGCGTAGCAGGGCTCGGGGAGACCCAGTACTTC
TRBV10-1,-,-,TRBJ2-1,CASSESVVLSSYNEQFF,TGCGCCAGCAGTGAGTCGGTGGTCTTGAGCTCCTACAATGAGCAGTTCTTC
TRBV11-2,-,-,TRBJ1-2,CASSASSDLLGGDGYTF,TGTGCCAGCAGTGCTAGCTCGGATCTGTTGGGTGGGGATGGCTACACCTTC
TRBV5-1,-,TRBD1,TRBJ1-2,CASSSLGQGLRGYTF,TGCGCCAGCAGCTCCCTCGGACAGGGCTTGAGGGGCTACACCTTC
TRBV5-1,few,-,TRBJ1-1,CASSLQQNTEAFF,TGCGCCAGCAGCTTACAACAGAACACTGAAGCTTTCTTT
TRBV5-4,-,-,TRBJ2-7,CASSLPGTPNSGQYF,TGTGCCAGCAGCTTGCCCGGGACACCCAATTCGGGGCAGTACTTC
TRBV10-3,-,-,TRBJ1-2,CAISERANPYGYTF,TGTGCCATCAGTGAGAGAGCAAACCCCTATGGCTACACCTTC
TRBV5-1,-,-,TRBJ2-5,CASSPGSSEETQYF,TGCGCCAGCAGCCCCGGTTCGTCAGAAGAGACCCAGTACTTC
TRBV4-1,-,-,TRBJ1-2,CASSQRDPVYGYTF,TGCGCCAGCAGCCAAAGGGACCCTGTCTATGGCTACACCTTC
TRBV2,-,-,TRBJ2-1,CASSGQGNEQFF,TGTGCCAGCAGTGGTCAGGGGAATGAGCAGTTCTTC
TRBV2,few,-,TRBJ1-1,CASSGPPNTEAFF,TGTGCCAGCAGTGGTCCACCCAACACTGAAGCTTTCTTT
TRBV5-1,-,TRBD2,TRBJ2-2,CASSWEVAGNTGELFF,TGCGCCAGCAGCTGGGAGGTAGCGGGAAACACCGGGGAGCTGTTTTTT
TRBV28,-,TRBD2,TRBJ2-7,CASRPTSGRYSSYEQYF,TGTGCCAGCAGACCAACTAGCGGGAGGTACAGCTCCTACGAGCAGTACTTC
TRBV4-3,-,-,TRBJ2-5,CASSQDVGTETQYF,TGCGCCAGCAGCCAAGATGTGGGTACGGAGACCCAGTACTTC
TRBV6-1,-,-,TRBJ2-3,CASLTTFTDTQYF,TGTGCCAGCCTGACTACATTCACAGATACGCAGTATTTT
TRBV12-2,-,-,TRBJ2-1,CASRPDGVAGGPELSSYNEQFF,TGTGCAAGTCGCCCCGACGGAGTGGCGGGAGGGCCCGAGCTGTCATCCTACAATGAGCAGTTCTTC
TRBV7-2,-,TRBD1,TRBJ1-5,CASSPGQGWFQPQHF,TGTGCCAGCAGCCCGGGACAGGGGTGGTTCCAGCCCCAGCATTTT
TRBV4-1,-,-,TRBJ1-2,CASSLLSTGDYGYTF,TGCGCCAGCAGCCTGTTATCTACAGGTGACTATGGCTACACCTTC
TRBV5-1,-,-,TRBJ1-3,CASSAPGQRGNTIYF,TGCGCCAGCAGCGCCCCTGGGCAGAGGGGAAACACCATATATTTT
TRBV7-8,-,TRBD1,TRBJ1-2,CASSSYRGRSYGYTF,TGTGCCAGCAGCTCCTACAGGGGGCGCAGCTATGGCTACACCTTC
TRBV28,once,-,TRBJ1-3,CASSSDPTGGNTIYF,TGTGCCAGCAGTTCTGACCCCACGGGGGGAAACACCATATATTTT
TRBV30,-,-,TRBJ1-1,CAWSYRSDTEAFF,TGTGCCTGGTCCTACAGGTCTGACACTGAAGCTTTCTTT
TRBV28,once,-,TRBJ1-5,CASRFSGGEYQPQHF,TGTGCCAGCAGATTCAGCGGGGGCGAGTATCAGCCCCAGCATTTT
TRBV19,-,-,TRBJ2-7,CASSIDERVRTVTYEQYF,TGTGCCAGTAGTATAGATGAGCGTGTGAGGACAGTAACCTACGAGCAGTACTTC
TRBV7-2,-,-,TRBJ2-5,CASSFRRPTGETQYF,TGTGCCAGCAGCTTTCGACGGCCCACTGGAGAGACCCAGTACTTC
TRBV6-1,-,-,TRBJ1-5,CATQFVAFFIQPQHF,TGTGCCACCCAATTCGTGGCGTTTTTCATCCAGCCCCAGCATTTT
TRBV6-5,-,-,TRBJ2-5,CASRYSGTHRKTQYF,TGTGCCAGCAGATACTCCGGGACCCACCGCAAGACCCAGTACTTC
TRBV5-1,-,-,TRBJ2-3,CASSLTSTDTQYF,TGCGCCAGCAGCCTTACTAGCACAGATACGCAGTATTTT
TRBV9,once,-,TRBJ1-3,CASTAGGHGNTIYF,TGTGCCAGCACCGCCGGGGGCCACGGAAACACCATATATTTT
TRBV9,-,-,TRBJ1-2,CASSVGQGPYGYTF,TGTGCCAGCAGCGTAGGTCAGGGGCCCTATGGCTACACCTTC
TRBV30,-,-,TRBJ1-3,CATAAGAGNTIYF,TGTGCCACGGCTGCGGGGGCCGGAAACACCATATATTTT
TRBV4-1,-,-,TRBJ1-2,CASSQSGTGGRTF,TGCGCCAGCAGCCAATCCGGGACGGGGGGCCGCACCTTC